The clone carrying this T cell receptor (beta chain) has ten or more counts. Its antigen is not known. V was clipped by 1 base and J by 1 base; unmatched bases: 8. The CDR3 consists of 18 residues. Germline-derived CDR1 and CDR2 are LNHNV and YYDKDF (reference sequence). Using RNA transcripts, the TCR beta CDR3 regions were amplified. RT-PCR was first run with HTBI primers, then multiplex PCR in a second round. In TCRdb, the multiplex PCR reads were re-called with MiXCR into one record per CDR3 protein. The table has about 370,000 distinct CDR3 sequences, about 18% seen once. This entry belongs to a study of Graves' ophthalmopathy and Graves' hyperthyroidism. Study findings and constraints: Appearing in blood as well were most expanded thyroid clonotypes above 0.001 frequency.

Patients were left out if they had other autoimmune diseases, uncontrolled infections, pregnancy or lactation. The sequencing sample was made of peripheral blood. The source is an adult woman with stable Graves' hyperthyroidism. The rearrangement uses TRBV15 and TRBJ1-1; 11 nucleotides match TRBD1. The CDR3 DNA follows: TGTGCCACCAGCAGAGTAGGGACAGGGGGTCCCCCGAACACTGAAGCTTTCTTT. This codes for CATSRVGTGGPPNTEAFF.